This TCR beta chain was retrieved from a study of T cell responses to AZD1222 COVID-19 vaccine. Only in-frame clones appear in the TCRdb table, and some are missing; sequencing was by immunoSEQ multiplex PCR. This repertoire shows 72,000 or so clones, approximately 81% found once; its top ten account for 20%. The CDR3 length is 12 residues. CDR1 is SGHRS and CDR2 is YFSETQ in the germline V gene. V was pared by 2 bases and J by 7 bases, with 9 bases between. This clone appeared once. This chain joins TRBV5-1 and TRBJ1-1; D is perhaps TRBD1 (5 bases). This receptor was obtained from an adult in good health. The sequencing here drew on peripheral blood, taken on day 0 of AZD1222 vaccination. The DNA of the CDR3 is TGCGCCAGCAGCTTATTTCAGGGTGAAGCTTTCTTT. As protein: CASSLFQGEAFF. Together with reference TRBV5-1 and TRBJ1-1, the CDR3 gives the full variable domain: KAGVTQTPRYLIKTRGQQVTLSCSPISGHRSVSWYQQTPGQGLQFLFEYFSETQRNKGNFPGRFSGRQFSNSRSEMNVSTLELGDSALYLCASSLFQGEAFFGQGTRLTVV.